The T cell receptor (beta chain) under discussion was sequenced for a study of T-cell reconstitution after alpha-beta-depleted transplantation in children. Germline V gene sequence: CDR1 MNHEY, CDR2 SVGAGI. CDR3 length equals 14 residues. V was trimmed by 0 bases and J by 2 bases, leaving 8 bases between them. The library targeted TCRbeta and was prepared with unique molecular identifiers. TCRdb re-called the PCR reads with MiXCR, one entry per CDR3 protein. The sample has just over 350,000 distinct CDR3 sequences; about an eighth are singletons. The gene calls are TRBV6-5 and TRBJ2-7; no reliable D call. The sample consisted of PBMCs, taken from the stem cell graft. This receptor was obtained from a human donor who donated a stem cell graft to a child with Fanconi anemia. The CDR3, as DNA: TGTGCCAGCAGTTACTCTCCTTCTCCCTACGAGCAGTACTTC. Translating gives CASSYSPSPYEQYF.